These 16 T cell receptor beta chains were sequenced from one sample in a study of T cell responses to AZD1222 COVID-19 vaccine. Profiled with immunoSEQ multiplex PCR; TCRdb holds only in-frame clones, not every one. The data show 100,000 or so clones, roughly 87% seen once. The source material was peripheral blood, sampled 28 days after the second AZD1222 dose. The receptors originated from an adult who received the AZD1222 COVID-19 vaccine.

The chain joins TRBV28 to TRBJ1-3, with D uncertain. Germline V gene sequence: CDR1 MDHEN, CDR2 SYDVKM. The V end was cut by 6 bases, the J end by 1 base, with 7 bases between. The CDR3 has 13 residues. CDR3 DNA sequence: TGTGCCAGCAGACCGGGGTCTGGAAACACCATATATTTT. It is translated as CASRPGSGNTIYF.

The chain is built from TRBV28 and TRBJ2-1; D uncertain. Germline V lookup: CDR1 MDHEN, CDR2 SYDVKM. The CDR3 spans 11 residues. The V end was cut by 10 bases, the J end by 14 bases, with 18 bases between. The CDR3 bases are TGTGCCACTAGGGCGATGATCAATGAGTTCTTC. Translating it yields CATRAMINEFF.

V is TRBV19 and J is TRBJ2-2; D is perhaps TRBD1 (6 bases). Trimming pared 5 bases from V and 3 bases from J, leaving 13 bases between. The CDR3 consists of 15 residues. Germline V gene lookup returns CDR1 LNHDA and CDR2 SQIVND (reference sequence). CDR3 region: CASSGQQGHTGELFF. In DNA form, the CDR3 reads TGTGCCAGTAGTGGCCAACAGGGCCACACCGGGGAGCTGTTTTTT.

The rearrangement joins TRBV5-1 to TRBJ1-4; 7 nucleotides line up with TRBD1. From germline, CDR1 is SGHRS and CDR2 YFSETQ. This CDR3 region has 15 residues. J gave up 7 bases and V 2 bases, and 8 bases lay outside the gene matches. Here the CDR3 reads CASSFTRGQSEKLFF. The CDR3 nucleotides are TGCGCCAGCAGCTTCACCCGGGGACAGAGTGAAAAACTGTTTTTT. Supplemented by reference TRBV5-1 and TRBJ1-4, the full variable domain reads KAGVTQTPRYLIKTRGQQVTLSCSPISGHRSVSWYQQTPGQGLQFLFEYFSETQRNKGNFPGRFSGRQFSNSRSEMNVSTLELGDSALYLCASSFTRGQSEKLFFGSGTQLSVL.

The J gene is TRBJ2-2, the V gene TRBV11-2; D not resolved. Germline V CDR1 and CDR2: SGHAT, FQNNGV. Trimming stripped 1 base from V and 4 bases from J, with 13 bases between. The CDR3 length is 16 residues. The CDR3 sequence is CASSLAGPRSTGELFF. CDR3 nucleotides: TGTGCCAGCAGCTTAGCAGGTCCCAGGAGCACCGGGGAGCTGTTTTTT.

V usage is TRBV28 and J usage is TRBJ1-2, with D hard to call. Germline CDR1 MDHEN, CDR2 SYDVKM. The V and J ends lost 7 bases and 2 bases respectively, with 17 bases between them. The CDR3 covers 15 residues. The CDR3 DNA sequence: TGTGCCAGCAACCCCCTGGGCGTAGAGAACTATGGCTACACCTTC. Its translation: CASNPLGVENYGYTF.

The chain uses TRBV9 and TRBJ2-7; 15 bases are shared with TRBD2. Germline CDR1 and CDR2: SGDLS and YYNGEE. CDR3 size: 17 residues. J gave up 2 bases and V 0 bases, and 3 bases lay outside the gene matches. This chain's CDR3 is CASSVGTSGGVAYEQYF. CDR3 sequence (DNA): TGTGCCAGCAGCGTAGGGACTAGCGGGGGGGTAGCCTACGAGCAGTACTTC.

The rearrangement joins TRBV13 to TRBJ2-2; 13 positions agree with TRBD2. The V and J ends lost 3 bases and 0 bases, in that order; junction bases with no gene match: 4. The germline CDR1 and CDR2 sequences are PRHDT and FYEKMQ (reference sequence). The CDR3 contains 18 residues. CDR3 amino acids: CASSLEGLAGSNTGELFF. CDR3 DNA sequence: TGTGCCAGCAGCTTGGAGGGACTAGCGGGATCGAACACCGGGGAGCTGTTTTTT.

This CDR3 is CASTLVSSSYNEQFF. The CDR3 nucleotides read TGTGCCAGCACTCTGGTCTCGAGCTCCTACAATGAGCAGTTCTTC. This chain links TRBV6-5 with TRBJ2-1; D is unresolved. Per the germline V gene, CDR1 is MNHEY and CDR2 is SVGAGI. Trimming left V 7 bases short and J 0 bases short, with 13 bases between. The CDR3 totals 15 residues.

The CDR3 spells CATRGQQNTEAFF. In DNA form, the CDR3 reads TGTGCCACCAGGGGACAGCAGAACACTGAAGCTTTCTTT. The chain uses TRBV24-1 and TRBJ1-1, with 7 bases matching TRBD1. The germline CDR1 and CDR2 sequences are KGHDR and SFDVKD. CDR3 length: 13 residues. J gave up 1 base and V 7 bases, and 2 bases lay outside the gene matches.

V gene TRBV10-3 combines with J gene TRBJ2-7; TRBD1 agrees at 8 bases. V gave up 7 bases and J gave up 0 bases; unmatched junction bases: 5. Germline V gives CDR1 ENHRY, CDR2 SYGVKD. This CDR3 is 14 amino acids long. CDR3 residues: CAITRTGSSYEQYF. The CDR3 DNA reads as TGTGCCATCACCCGGACAGGGAGCTCCTACGAGCAGTACTTC.

This clone was seen only once. The V gene is TRBV6-1, the J gene TRBJ2-4; D unresolved. The CDR3 totals 19 residues. Germline V lookup: CDR1 MNHNS, CDR2 SASEGT. V was trimmed by 4 bases and J by 0 bases, leaving 22 bases between them. In nucleotides, the CDR3 is TGTGCCAGCAGTGCCGCCGTCTCAGAGGTTATTCTAGCCAAAAACATTCAGTACTTC. As protein: CASSAAVSEVILAKNIQYF.

The rearrangement uses TRBV4-1 and TRBJ2-7; the D is unclear. Germline V lookup: CDR1 MGHRA, CDR2 YSYEKL. V was shortened by 4 bases and J by 2 bases, with 24 bases between the two germline ends. The CDR3 length is 18 residues. CDR3 loop: CASSRESSPGPLAYEQYF. DNA for the CDR3: TGCGCCAGCAGCCGGGAATCCTCTCCTGGCCCGTTGGCCTACGAGCAGTACTTC.

The chain links TRBV4-2 to TRBJ1-1; no clear D gene. Germline V lookup: CDR1 LGHNA, CDR2 YNFKEQ. The CDR3 is made up of 13 amino acids. Trimming left V 6 bases short and J 3 bases short, with 11 bases between. The CDR3, as DNA: TGTGCCAGCAGTCCAAGCCCGGACACTGAAGCTTTCTTT. This sequence encodes CASSPSPDTEAFF.

This chain links TRBV5-4 with TRBJ2-7; D uncertain. Germline-derived CDR1 and CDR2 are SGHNT and YYREEE (reference sequence). The CDR3 loop spans 13 amino acids. V gave up 0 bases and J gave up 2 bases, with 6 bases separating them. The CDR3 loop is CASSLGFAYEQYF. CDR3 coding DNA: TGTGCCAGCAGCTTGGGGTTTGCCTACGAGCAGTACTTC.

This clone has a single count. The rearrangement uses TRBV6-4 and TRBJ2-1, with D unresolved. V was clipped by 8 bases and J by 8 bases, with 10 bases between them. CDR3 size: 11 residues. From germline, CDR1 is MRHNA and CDR2 SNTAGT. Here the CDR3 reads CASDGEYEQFF. The CDR3 DNA follows: TGTGCCAGCGATGGAGAGTATGAGCAGTTCTTC.